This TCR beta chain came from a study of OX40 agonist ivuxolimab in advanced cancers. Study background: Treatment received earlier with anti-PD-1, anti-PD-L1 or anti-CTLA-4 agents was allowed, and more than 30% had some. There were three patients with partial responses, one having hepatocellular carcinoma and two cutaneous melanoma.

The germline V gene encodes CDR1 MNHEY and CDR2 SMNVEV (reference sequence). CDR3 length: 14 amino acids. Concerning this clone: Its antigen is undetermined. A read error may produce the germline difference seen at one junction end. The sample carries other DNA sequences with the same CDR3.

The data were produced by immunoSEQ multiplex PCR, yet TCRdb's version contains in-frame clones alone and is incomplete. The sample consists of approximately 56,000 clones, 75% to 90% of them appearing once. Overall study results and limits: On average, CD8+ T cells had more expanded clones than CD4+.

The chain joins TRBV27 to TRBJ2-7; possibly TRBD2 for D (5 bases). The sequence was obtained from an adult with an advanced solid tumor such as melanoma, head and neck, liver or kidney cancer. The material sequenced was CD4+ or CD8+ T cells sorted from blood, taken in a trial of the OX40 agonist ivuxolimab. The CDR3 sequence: CASSLYGGSGEQYF. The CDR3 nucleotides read TGTGCCAGCAGTTTATACGGAGGTTCGGGCGAGCAGTATTTC.